This T cell receptor (beta chain) was captured by sequencing in a study of blood T cells in healthy people across ages. Each sample provided at least 5.5 micrograms of extracted total RNA. Trimming removed 1 base from V and 0 bases from J, with 9 bases in between. Germline CDR1 is LNHNV and CDR2 is YYDKDF (reference sequence). This CDR3 spans 15 amino acids. Using a J-beta primer mix together with a sample-barcoded 5' primer, a second PCR was run for roughly 6 to 11 cycles. TCRdb reprocessed the 5' RACE reads via MiXCR and lists one record per CDR3 protein. Counted here are approximately 1,000,000 distinct CDR3 sequences, more than 35% occurring once; the ten biggest clones make up over 15%. Notes on this clonotype: Its antigen is still unknown.

Study-wide points: Strong correlation existed between TCR beta diversity and naive T cell percentage. Versus aged donors, long-lived donors had higher diversity and more naive CD4+ cells.

Specimen: blood. This sequence originates from a woman in her sixties or seventies in good health. V and J are TRBV15 and TRBJ2-5, with D possibly matching TRBD1 (5 bases). The CDR3 nucleotides read TGTGCCACCAGCAGAGCCCGACAGTACCAAGAGACCCAGTACTTC. Translating gives CATSRARQYQETQYF. The full variable domain, rest sourced from reference TRBV15 and TRBJ2-5, is DAMVIQNPRYQVTQFGKPVTLSCSQTLNHNVMYWYQQKSSQAPKLLFHYYDKDFNNEADTPDNFQSRRPNTSFCFLDIRSPGLGDTAMYLCATSRARQYQETQYFGPGTRLLVL.